These T cell receptor beta chains were read from a single sample in a study of cytomegalovirus exposure and HLA in healthy donors. Clones were read by immunoSEQ multiplex PCR, and TCRdb kept only the in-frame ones, dropping some. The table includes around 74,000 clones, around 82% detected once. The sequenced sample consisted of PBMCs. The receptors derive from a man aged 40-49 years in good health and CMV-seronegative. Each CDR3 is given with its conserved first and last residue. The D gene is left open where the match is weak. Not all rows give a size; the values are once, few, many and, for expanded clones, a class.

TRBV6-6	-	TRBJ2-3	TRBD1	CASSYLGQGKTDTQYF	TGTGCCAGCAGTTACCTGGGACAGGGGAAGACAGATACGCAGTATTTT
TRBV14	-	TRBJ2-3	-	CASSQGLVNTQYF	TGTGCCAGCAGCCAAGGACTAGTAAATACGCAGTATTTT
TRBV7-9	-	TRBJ2-7	-	CASSLGRGFSYEQYF	TGTGCCAGCAGTCTGGGTCGGGGGTTCTCCTACGAGCAGTACTTC
TRBV30	-	TRBJ2-7	TRBD2	CAWSGWEGSMDEQYF	TGTGCCTGGAGTGGCTGGGAGGGTAGTATGGACGAGCAGTACTTC
TRBV7-6	once	TRBJ2-7	-	CASSSQTGSEQYF	TGTGCCAGCAGCTCACAAACAGGGAGCGAGCAGTACTTC
TRBV7-6	-	TRBJ2-7	-	CAQTLDRVYEEYF	TGTGCCCAGACCCTGGACAGAGTCTACGAGGAGTACTTC
TRBV5-6	few	TRBJ1-5	TRBD1	CASSRNQGQGSQPQHF	TGTGCCAGCAGCCGAAATCAAGGACAGGGGAGCCAGCCCCAGCATTTT
TRBV7-2	-	TRBJ2-1	TRBD1	CASSGTGASNEQFF	TGTGCCAGCTCCGGGACAGGTGCCTCCAATGAGCAGTTCTTC
TRBV28	-	TRBJ2-5	TRBD2	CASSWGGGYKTQYF	TGTGCCAGCAGTTGGGGGGGAGGGTACAAGACCCAGTACTTC
TRBV19	-	TRBJ1-4	-	CASSINYVTREKLFF	TGTGCCAGTAGTATAAACTACGTGACTCGAGAAAAACTGTTTTTT
TRBV5-4	-	TRBJ2-5	TRBD1	CASRSPGQSQETQYF	TGTGCCAGCAGGTCGCCGGGACAGTCACAAGAGACCCAGTACTTC
TRBV19	-	TRBJ2-5	TRBD2	CASGGSQETQYF	TGTGCCAGTGGCGGGAGCCAAGAGACCCAGTACTTC
TRBV6-6	-	TRBJ1-3	-	CASSYEVSGNTIYF	TGTGCCAGCAGTTACGAGGTCTCTGGAAACACCATATATTTT
TRBV6-5	-	TRBJ1-2	TRBD1	CASSRDRVNYGYTF	TGTGCCAGCAGTCGGGACAGAGTGAACTATGGCTACACCTTC
TRBV7-2	-	TRBJ2-1	TRBD2	CASSLAGLAGGPNEQFF	TGTGCCAGCAGCTTAGCGGGACTAGCGGGGGGGCCCAATGAGCAGTTCTTC
TRBV6-5	-	TRBJ1-4	-	CASRAGTDNEKLFF	TGTGCCAGCAGGGCGGGGACGGATAATGAAAAACTGTTTTTT
TRBV18	once	TRBJ2-7	TRBD2	CASSISGELNEQYF	TGTGCCAGCTCCATTAGCGGGGAGCTTAACGAGCAGTACTTC
TRBV6-5	-	TRBJ2-5	TRBD1	CASRQGKETQYF	TGTGCCAGCAGACAGGGGAAGGAGACCCAGTACTTC
TRBV11-2	-	TRBJ1-2	-	CASSLGQGRSGYTF	TGTGCCAGCAGCTTAGGTCAGGGCCGGTCGGGCTACACCTTC
TRBV2	-	TRBJ1-2	-	CASSQAGANYGYTF	TGTGCCAGCAGCCAAGCGGGAGCTAACTATGGCTACACCTTC
TRBV4-3	-	TRBJ1-2	TRBD1	CASSQERGQGGYPF	TGCGCCAGCAGCCAAGAAAGGGGGCAGGGTGGCTACCCCTTC
TRBV29-1	-	TRBJ1-4	-	CSATRVGGTNEKLFF	TGCAGCGCCACACGGGTAGGGGGAACTAATGAAAAACTGTTTTTT
TRBV4-1	-	TRBJ2-1	-	CASSPIITSYNEQFF	TGCGCCAGCAGCCCAATCATTACATCCTACAATGAGCAGTTCTTC
TRBV19	-	TRBJ1-5	TRBD1	CASSYRGRGNQPQHF	TGTGCCAGTAGTTACCGGGGCAGGGGGAATCAGCCCCAGCATTTT
TRBV19	-	TRBJ2-7	TRBD1	CASSYNRGSYEQYF	TGTGCCAGTAGCTATAACAGGGGATCCTACGAGCAGTACTTC
TRBV9	-	TRBJ1-1	-	CASSVVGGNTEAFF	TGTGCCAGCAGCGTAGTGGGAGGGAACACTGAAGCTTTCTTT
TRBV7-8	-	TRBJ2-3	TRBD1	CASSYPQGDGTDTQYF	TGTGCCAGCAGCTACCCACAGGGGGATGGAACAGATACGCAGTATTTT
TRBV2	-	TRBJ2-3	TRBD1	CASSDQTGATQYF	TGTGCCAGCAGTGACCAGACAGGGGCTACGCAGTATTTT
TRBV19	-	TRBJ2-3	TRBD1	CASSLQGSLGDTQYF	TGTGCCAGTAGTTTACAGGGGAGCCTTGGAGATACGCAGTATTTT
TRBV9	-	TRBJ2-2	-	CASSSLGGAAGELFF	TGTGCCAGCAGCTCCTTAGGGGGGGCGGCCGGGGAGCTGTTTTTT
TRBV18	few	TRBJ1-4	-	CATGRGLDEKLFF	TGTGCCACCGGCAGGGGTTTGGATGAAAAACTGTTTTTT
TRBV5-1	-	TRBJ2-7	TRBD1	CASSLGPGGVNEQYF	TGCGCCAGCAGCTTGGGGCCAGGGGGTGTCAACGAGCAGTACTTC
TRBV27	-	TRBJ1-4	-	CASRRTLNEKLFF	TGTGCCAGCAGACGGACACTTAATGAAAAACTGTTTTTT
TRBV7-2	-	TRBJ1-5	-	CASSLGVPNSNQPQHF	TGTGCCAGCAGCTTAGGAGTCCCCAATAGCAATCAGCCCCAGCATTTT
TRBV7-6	-	TRBJ2-5	-	CASTSTGRETQYF	TGTGCCAGCACGTCGACAGGAAGGGAGACCCAGTACTTC
TRBV5-1	-	TRBJ2-1	-	CASNLGTRYYNEQFF	TGCGCCAGCAACTTGGGGACAAGATATTACAATGAGCAGTTCTTC